The clone carrying this T cell receptor beta chain is medium-sized. Its antigen is as yet unknown. The data derive from a study of chemoradiotherapy in HPV16-positive cancers. V dropped 0 bases and J dropped 4 bases, with 15 bases sitting between them. The CDR3 length is 16 residues. From germline, CDR1 is LGHNA and CDR2 YSLEER. General observations from the study: Candidate HPV-specific clones and E7-related TCR motifs grew in tumor during treatment. The functional HPV-specific definition rests on just two HPV16-positive patients.

Clones were read by immunoSEQ multiplex PCR, and TCRdb kept only the in-frame ones, dropping some. This sample has 40,000 to 65,000 clones, with roughly nine tenths found just once. Repertoires were sampled repeatedly during chemoradiotherapy. The sequence derives from a human donor with HPV-associated anogenital cancer. The sample in question was blood, obtained from a patient who underwent chemoradiotherapy. The V and J genes are TRBV4-3 and TRBJ1-2; D gene uncertain. CDR3 sequence: CASSQDYGRRTYGYTF. The CDR3 nucleotides are TGCGCCAGCAGCCAAGATTATGGGCGGAGGACCTATGGCTACACCTTC.